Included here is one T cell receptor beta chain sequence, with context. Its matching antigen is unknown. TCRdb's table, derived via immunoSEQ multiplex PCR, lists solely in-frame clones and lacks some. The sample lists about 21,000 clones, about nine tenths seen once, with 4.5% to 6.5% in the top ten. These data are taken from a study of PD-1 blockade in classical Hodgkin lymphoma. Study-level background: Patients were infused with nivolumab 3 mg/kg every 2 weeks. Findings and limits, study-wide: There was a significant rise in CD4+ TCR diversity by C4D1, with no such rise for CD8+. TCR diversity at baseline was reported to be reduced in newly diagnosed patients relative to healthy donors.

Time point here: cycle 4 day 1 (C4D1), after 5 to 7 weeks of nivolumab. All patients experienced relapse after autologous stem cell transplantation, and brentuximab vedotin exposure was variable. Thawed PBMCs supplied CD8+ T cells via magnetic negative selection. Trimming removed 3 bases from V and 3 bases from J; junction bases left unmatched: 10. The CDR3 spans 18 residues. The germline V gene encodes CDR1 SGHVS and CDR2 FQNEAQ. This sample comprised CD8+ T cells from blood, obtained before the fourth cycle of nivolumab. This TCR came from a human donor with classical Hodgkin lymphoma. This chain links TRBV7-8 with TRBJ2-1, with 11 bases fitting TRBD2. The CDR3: CASSFLDLGLADYNEQFF. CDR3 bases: TGTGCCAGCAGCTTCCTCGACCTGGGACTAGCGGACTACAATGAGCAGTTCTTC.